This TCR beta chain is drawn from a study of shared T cell receptors in the human thymus (dated by TCRdb to the early 2020s). A note on the overall study: The study examined how self-reactive, shared T-cell receptor alpha chains are generated in the human thymus.

CDR1 and CDR2 are drawn from the germline V gene: SQVTM, ANQGSEA. Trimming takes 1 base from V and 0 bases from J, and the germline ends sit 24 bases apart. The CDR3, cysteine through phenylalanine, is 19 amino acids long. The CDR3 DNA has 57 bases and is translated from base 1. To prepare the library, the immunoSEQ multiplex PCR assay was applied. As stored in TCRdb, this immuneACCESS dataset retains in-frame rearrangements with V and J assigned. A fraction of the clones does not appear; measured against another copy, unresolved V genes explain less than half of the discrepancy, and the remainder lacks a known reason. This sample is represented by just under 550,000 clones; approximately 80% of them were singletons. The ten largest clones take up more than 0.01% of the sample. As regards this clone: Its antigen is unknown. Nothing much larger sits one base from this clone, and base qualities are not available.

This sample was shared with a second study, whose subject was human thymus T cells. As noted in the second study: Immunologically healthy infants undergoing open corrective cardiac surgery for congenital heart defects in Finland were used as donors. The thymus tissue came from surgical resects taken out during corrective cardiac surgery. Biased V and J gene segment usage appeared to be present in both thymic and peripheral blood repertoires. Highly overlapping thymic TCR repertoires among unrelated individuals were reported in the related research. The study described the TCR alpha and beta repertoires in under 10 infant thymus samples and a few matching peripheral blood samples. Donor ages ranging from roughly 7 to 250 days were recorded, and several male and a couple of female infants were included in the cohort. After being mechanically released from the tissue, thymocytes were kept at -70 degrees C in pellets of 10-30 million cells. A QIAsymphony instrument was used to extract genomic DNA from frozen cell pellets. The immunoSEQ multiplex PCR assay was used to amplify the TCRB and TCRAD loci from a standardized quantity of quality-controlled genomic DNA. The V(D)J region was spanned by amplicons of a length sufficient to cover the CDR3 and to identify V and J genes. The amplicons were sequenced on an Illumina platform via the commercial immunoSEQ service. Primer bias and sequencing errors were corrected using previously described methods, and TCRAD and TCRB definitions followed the IMGT database. The repertoires were analysed using immunoSEQ Analyzer 3.0 and VDJTools for basic statistics, V/J segment usage, diversity estimates, rarefaction and pairwise overlap. To estimate diversity, the Chao1, ChaoE, Efron-Thisted, Shannon and inverse Simpson indices were applied, and diversity was also estimated on datasets down-sampled to the smallest sample. For repertoire overlap, CDR3 nucleotide sequence, V gene and J gene had to match strictly, and clustering was done by Jaccard-based multidimensional scaling. On average, thymus samples yielded around 810,000 unique TCRB clonotypes, whereas blood samples yielded about 80,000.

Recombination linked TRBV29-1 to TRBJ1-1; TRBD1 could be the D gene, as 5 bases match. Sequenced sample: thymocytes. The TCR comes from a boy younger than two with a congenital heart defect. Donor details come from another sample of the same person, matched by shared clones. The sequence in DNA is TGCAGCGTTGAAGCTCTCCGGGCCTCGTGGGGCACAATGAACACTGAAGCTTTCTTT. This gives the protein CSVEALRASWGTMNTEAFF.